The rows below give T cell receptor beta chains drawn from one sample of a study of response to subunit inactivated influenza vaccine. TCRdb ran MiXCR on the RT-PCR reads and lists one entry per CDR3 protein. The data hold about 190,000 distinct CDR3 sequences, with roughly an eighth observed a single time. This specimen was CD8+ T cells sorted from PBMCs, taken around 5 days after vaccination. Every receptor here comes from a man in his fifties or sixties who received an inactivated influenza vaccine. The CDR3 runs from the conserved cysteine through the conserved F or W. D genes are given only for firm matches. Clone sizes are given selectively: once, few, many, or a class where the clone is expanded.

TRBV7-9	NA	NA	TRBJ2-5	CASSFLASNQETQYF	TGTGCCAGCAGCTTTCTAGCGAGTAACCAAGAGACCCAGTACTTC
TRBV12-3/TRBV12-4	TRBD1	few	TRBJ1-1	CASSPTGTGNTEAFF	TGTGCCAGCAGCCCTACTGGGACAGGGAACACTGAAGCTTTCTTT
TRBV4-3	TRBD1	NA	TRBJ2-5	CASSQDRDRWDQETQYF	TGCGCCAGCAGCCAAGATAGGGACAGGTGGGACCAAGAGACCCAGTACTTC
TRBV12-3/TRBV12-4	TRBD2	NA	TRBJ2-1	CASSDTGGSTHNEQFF	TGTGCCAGCAGTGATACGGGAGGGTCGACTCACAATGAGCAGTTCTTC
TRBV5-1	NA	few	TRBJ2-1	CASNRYRDSEQFF	TGCGCCAGCAACCGTTACAGGGACTCTGAGCAGTTCTTC
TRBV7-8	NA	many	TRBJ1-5	CASSPSGGGRSNQPQHF	TGTGCCAGCAGCCCCTCTGGGGGCGGGAGGAGCAATCAGCCCCAGCATTTT
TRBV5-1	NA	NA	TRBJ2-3	CASSLAEGPTDTQYF	TGCGCCAGCAGCTTAGCTGAGGGGCCCACAGATACGCAGTATTTT
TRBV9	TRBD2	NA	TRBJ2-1	CASSGGTSGRGPYNEQFF	TGTGCCAGCAGCGGTGGGACTAGCGGGAGGGGCCCCTACAATGAGCAGTTCTTC
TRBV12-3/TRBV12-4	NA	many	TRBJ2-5	CASTLDFRETQYF	TGTGCCAGCACCTTGGACTTCCGAGAGACCCAGTACTTC
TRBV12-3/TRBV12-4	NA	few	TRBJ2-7	CASTDSGTSSYEQYF	TGTGCCAGCACCGATAGCGGAACAAGCTCCTACGAGCAGTACTTC
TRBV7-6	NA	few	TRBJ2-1	CANSLVRGDSYNEQFF	TGTGCCAACAGCTTAGTAAGGGGGGACTCCTACAATGAGCAGTTCTTC
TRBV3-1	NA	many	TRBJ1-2	CASSPTGNYGYTF	TGTGCCAGCAGCCCGACAGGAAACTATGGCTACACCTTC
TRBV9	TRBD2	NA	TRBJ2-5	CASSVDAGVQETQYF	TGTGCCAGCAGCGTAGACGCGGGGGTCCAAGAGACCCAGTACTTC
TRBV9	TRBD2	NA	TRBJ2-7	CASSVSGVSYEQYF	TGTGCCAGCAGCGTTAGCGGGGTTTCCTACGAGCAGTACTTC
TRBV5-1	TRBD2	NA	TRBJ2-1	CASSLAGLAGTYNEQFF	TGCGCCAGCAGCTTGGCGGGACTAGCGGGAACCTACAATGAGCAGTTCTTC
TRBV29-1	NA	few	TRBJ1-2	CSVDTDYGYTF	TGCAGCGTTGACACGGACTATGGCTACACCTTC
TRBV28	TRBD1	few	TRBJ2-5	CASSLLVMGQGKETQYF	TGTGCCAGCAGTTTATTGGTCATGGGACAGGGAAAAGAGACCCAGTACTTC
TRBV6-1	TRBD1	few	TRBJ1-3	CASSVTGGVGNTIYF	TGTGCCAGCAGTGTAACAGGGGGCGTCGGAAACACCATATATTTT
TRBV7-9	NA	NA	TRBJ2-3	CASSPREGDDADTQYF	TGTGCCAGCAGCCCTCGAGAAGGAGATGACGCAGATACGCAGTATTTT
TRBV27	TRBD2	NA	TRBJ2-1	CASRIAGSSYNEQFF	TGTGCCAGCAGAATAGCGGGGAGCTCCTACAATGAGCAGTTCTTC
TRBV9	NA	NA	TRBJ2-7	CASSASGSYEQYF	TGTGCCAGCAGCGCCTCAGGGTCCTACGAGCAGTACTTC
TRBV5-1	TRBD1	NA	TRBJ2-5	CASSLFRIGTDLYEYQETQYF	TGCGCCAGCAGCTTGTTCCGGATTGGGACAGACCTATACGAGTACCAAGAGACCCAGTACTTC
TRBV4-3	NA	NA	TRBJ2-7	CASSQDIVGATYEQYF	TGCGCCAGCAGCCAAGATATAGTCGGGGCCACCTACGAGCAGTACTTC
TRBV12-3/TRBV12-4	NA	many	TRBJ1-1	CASRVAQGEAFF	TGTGCCAGCAGGGTTGCCCAGGGTGAAGCTTTCTTT
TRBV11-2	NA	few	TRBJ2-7	CASSFSFGGYEQYF	TGTGCCAGCAGCTTTAGTTTTGGTGGATACGAGCAGTACTTC
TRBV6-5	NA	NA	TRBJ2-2	CASSTEWSTGELFF	TGTGCCAGCAGTACCGAGTGGAGCACCGGGGAGCTGTTTTTT
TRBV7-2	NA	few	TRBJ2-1	CASSLDAGSGYNEQFF	TGTGCCAGCAGCTTAGATGCAGGGTCGGGCTACAATGAGCAGTTCTTC
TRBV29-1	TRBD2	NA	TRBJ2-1	CSGGGTEQFF	TGCAGCGGGGGAGGGACTGAGCAGTTCTTC
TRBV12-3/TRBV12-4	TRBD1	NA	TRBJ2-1	CASSPRTGGSEQFF	TGTGCCAGCAGCCCCCGGACAGGGGGATCCGAGCAGTTCTTC
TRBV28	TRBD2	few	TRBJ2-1	CASRKAGGMAGGSYNEQFF	TGTGCCAGCAGGAAGGCGGGAGGGATGGCTGGGGGATCCTACAATGAGCAGTTCTTC
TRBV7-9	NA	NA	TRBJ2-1	CASSPTGFYNEQFF	TGTGCCAGCAGCCCGACGGGTTTTTACAATGAGCAGTTCTTC
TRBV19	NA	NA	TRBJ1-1	CASTYMWPTSTEAFF	TGTGCCAGTACCTATATGTGGCCGACGTCGACTGAAGCTTTCTTT
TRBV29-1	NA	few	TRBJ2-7	CSVSRGDYEQYF	TGCAGCGTCAGCCGGGGAGATTACGAGCAGTACTTC
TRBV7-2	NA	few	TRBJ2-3	CASSPSAGWGLTDTQYF	TGTGCCAGCAGCCCAAGTGCTGGCTGGGGCCTGACAGATACGCAGTATTTT
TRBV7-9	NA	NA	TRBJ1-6	CASSLGQPSYNSPLHF	TGTGCCAGCAGCTTAGGACAGCCTTCCTATAATTCACCCCTCCACTTT
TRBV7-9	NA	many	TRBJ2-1	CASSLALGEEQFF	TGTGCCAGCAGCTTAGCGCTGGGAGAAGAGCAGTTCTTC
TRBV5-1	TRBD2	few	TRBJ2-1	CASSFVASGDYNEQFF	TGCGCCAGCAGCTTTGTGGCTAGCGGGGACTACAATGAGCAGTTCTTC
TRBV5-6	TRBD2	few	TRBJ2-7	CASSAEAGGSYEQYF	TGTGCCAGCAGCGCAGAAGCGGGAGGGTCCTACGAGCAGTACTTC
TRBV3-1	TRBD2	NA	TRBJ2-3	CASSHVAGAHTDTQYF	TGTGCCAGCAGCCACGTAGCGGGGGCCCACACAGATACGCAGTATTTT
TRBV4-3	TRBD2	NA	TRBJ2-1	CASSLTTSGGSNEQFF	TGCGCCAGCAGCCTTACCACTAGCGGAGGATCCAATGAGCAGTTCTTC
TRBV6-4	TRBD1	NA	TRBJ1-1	CASSYRGNTEAFF	TGTGCCAGCAGCTACAGGGGGAACACTGAAGCTTTCTTT
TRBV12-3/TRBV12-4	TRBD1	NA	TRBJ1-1	CASSPRGAGGTEAFF	TGTGCCAGCAGCCCGAGGGGGGCAGGGGGCACTGAAGCTTTCTTT
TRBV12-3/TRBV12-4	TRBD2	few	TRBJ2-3	CASSLSAGVSDTQYF	TGTGCCAGCAGTTTGTCAGCGGGAGTTTCGGATACGCAGTATTTT
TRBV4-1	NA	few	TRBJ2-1	CASSQEKTVAGVEQFF	TGCGCCAGCAGCCAAGAAAAGACTGTAGCAGGGGTTGAGCAGTTCTTC
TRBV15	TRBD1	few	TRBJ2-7	CATSSDRGDYEQYF	TGTGCCACCAGCAGCGACAGGGGGGATTACGAGCAGTACTTC
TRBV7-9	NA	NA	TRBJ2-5	CASSQEPQYF	TGTGCCAGCAGCCAGGAACCCCAGTACTTC
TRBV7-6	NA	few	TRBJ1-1	CASTHLRAGTEAFF	TGTGCCAGCACCCACCTGAGGGCCGGGACTGAAGCTTTCTTT
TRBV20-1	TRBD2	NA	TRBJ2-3	CSARILERGATDTQYF	TGCAGTGCTAGAATTTTAGAGCGGGGGGCCACAGATACGCAGTATTTT
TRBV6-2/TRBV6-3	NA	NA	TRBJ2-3	CASSTALGPKITDTQYF	TGTGCCAGCAGTACCGCGCTGGGGCCTAAGATCACAGATACGCAGTATTTT
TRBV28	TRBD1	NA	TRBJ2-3	CASSLLVGTVSADTQYF	TGTGCCAGCAGTTTATTAGTCGGGACAGTGAGTGCAGATACGCAGTATTTT
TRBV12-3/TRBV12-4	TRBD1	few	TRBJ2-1	CASKRQGSNNEQFF	TGTGCCAGCAAAAGACAGGGGTCTAACAATGAGCAGTTCTTC